This T cell receptor (beta chain) appears in the sequencing data of a study of a mutant IDH1 vaccine in newly diagnosed glioma. Sequencing was performed with immunoSEQ multiplex PCR; in TCRdb, only in-frame clones are kept and a portion is missing. Of 40,000 or so clones listed, over 85% were seen once; the top ten hold over 15%. The CDR3 loop spans 15 amino acids. With V trimmed by 2 bases and J by 2 bases, 2 bases remained unmatched. Per germline, CDR1 LGHNA and CDR2 YSLEER. The sample's time point: baseline, week 1 (first vaccination visit). The treatment here: pre-vaccination baseline after standard-of-care therapy.

This clonotype was sampled from a man between 18 and 29 years old with glioma. The V gene is TRBV4-3, the J gene TRBJ1-3; 8 bases line up with TRBD1. The sample in question was PBMCs, obtained from a glioma patient treated with radiotherapy, temozolomide or both. The CDR3 nucleotides are TGCGCCAGCAGCCAAAGGACAGGGACTGGAAACACCATATATTTT. Translated, it gives CASSQRTGTGNTIYF.